A selection of T cell receptor beta chains follows, all from one sample in a study of blood T cell repertoires in COVID-19. Generated by immunoSEQ multiplex PCR, the TCRdb table keeps only in-frame clones and is missing some. Of just over 250,000 clones in the sample, approximately 90% were seen once. The sequenced sample was peripheral blood. The origin of the receptors is a man aged 55 to 70 who had recovered from COVID-19. CDR3s include the opening cysteine and the closing phenylalanine or tryptophan. Each record gives: D gene, clone size, V gene, J gene, CDR3 DNA, CDR3 protein. A D gene is named only where the DNA matches it firmly. Where a row states a size, it is once, few, many or the class of an expanded clone; other rows omit it.

TRBD2	few	TRBV10-1	TRBJ2-3	TGCGCCAGCAGTGAGACCTGGACTAGCGGGGGGACGCAGTATTTT	CASSETWTSGGTQYF
.	once	TRBV7-8	TRBJ1-2	TGTGCCAGCAGCTATGAGTCCAGGGGAGCTAACTATGGCTACACCTTC	CASSYESRGANYGYTF
.	.	TRBV6-5	TRBJ2-3	TGTGCCACCCGAGCCTTCGGGAATACGCAGTATTTT	CATRAFGNTQYF
TRBD2	.	TRBV2	TRBJ2-1	TGTGCCAGCAGTGAAAGAGGGGGACTAGCTCCTCGGGAGCAGTTCTTC	CASSERGGLAPREQFF
.	.	TRBV12-3/TRBV12-4	TRBJ1-2	TGTGCCAGCAGTTTTTATAATGGCTACACCTTC	CASSFYNGYTF
.	.	TRBV11-1	TRBJ2-7	TGTGCCAGCAGCTTAGACCGGGGTAGCGAGCAGTACTTC	CASSLDRGSEQYF
.	.	TRBV6-5	TRBJ1-1	TGTGCCAGCAGAAAGGACAACCTGAACACTGAAGCTTTCTTT	CASRKDNLNTEAFF
TRBD2	.	TRBV6-4	TRBJ2-3	TGTGCCAGCAGTCCGGGACTAGCGTCAGATACGCAGTATTTT	CASSPGLASDTQYF
TRBD1	.	TRBV5-4	TRBJ2-5	TGTGCCAGCAGTGGGACAGGCCCAGAGACCCAGTACTTC	CASSGTGPETQYF
TRBD2	.	TRBV10-2	TRBJ2-1	TGCGCCAGCAGTGATAACGGGCGGGGGGGCAGGAATGAGCAGTTCTTC	CASSDNGRGGRNEQFF
.	.	TRBV2	TRBJ2-5	TGTGCCAGCAGTGACCACCCGACAGGTTCCAGGACCCAGTACTTC	CASSDHPTGSRTQYF
TRBD2	.	TRBV5-5	TRBJ2-4	TGTGCCAGCAGCACGGGGACTAGCGGAGGGGACAAAAACATTCAGTACTTC	CASSTGTSGGDKNIQYF
TRBD2	.	TRBV4-1	TRBJ2-4	TGCGCCAGCAGTCCCGGGGGGGCCGCTGCCAAAAACATTCAGTACTTC	CASSPGGAAAKNIQYF
.	.	TRBV6-5	TRBJ1-5	TGTGCCAGCAGTCCCTCGTGGCAGGTAAATCAGCCCCAGCATTTT	CASSPSWQVNQPQHF
.	.	TRBV18	TRBJ2-1	TGTGCCAGCTCACCACCGAGAAACCAAATCAATGAGCAGTTCTTC	CASSPPRNQINEQFF
.	.	TRBV4-1	TRBJ2-7	TGCGCCAGCAGCCCGGGTTTGGCGGACTACGAGCAGTACTTC	CASSPGLADYEQYF
.	.	TRBV5-6	TRBJ1-1	TGTGCCAGCAGCCTTAAGGGGGCTGAAGCTTTCTTT	CASSLKGAEAFF
TRBD2	.	TRBV19	TRBJ2-1	TGTGCCAGTAGGCCGCCGGGACTAGCGTCAAATGAGCAGTTCTTC	CASRPPGLASNEQFF
.	.	TRBV6-5	TRBJ1-5	TGTGCCAGCAGGGACGGGGTATCGCAGCCCCAGCATTTT	CASRDGVSQPQHF
TRBD1	.	TRBV5-1	TRBJ1-5	TGCGCCAGCAGCCCTGGGGGACAGGGTAGCAATCAGCCCCAGCATTTT	CASSPGGQGSNQPQHF
.	.	TRBV28	TRBJ1-4	TGTGCTACAAAGAGGGTGGAAAAACTGTTTTTT	CATKRVEKLFF
TRBD1	.	TRBV5-5	TRBJ1-6	TGTGCCAGCAGCTTGGTTACGGGAGGGGGCGCATCACCCCTCCACTTT	CASSLVTGGGASPLHF
.	.	TRBV28	TRBJ1-2	TGTGCCAGCAGTTTAGACAGCTATGGCTACACCTTC	CASSLDSYGYTF
.	.	TRBV6-5	TRBJ1-5	TGTGCCAGCAGTTACGCGGCAGGGTCCAATCAGCCCCAGCATTTT	CASSYAAGSNQPQHF
.	.	TRBV7-7	TRBJ2-1	TGTGCTAGCAGCTTAGGGTCTGGCGGGTACAATGAGCAGTTCTTC	CASSLGSGGYNEQFF
TRBD2	.	TRBV6-2/TRBV6-3	TRBJ2-3	TGTGCCAGCACCCCCAACCCTCTGGCGGGGGTGGCAGTAGGATTGGATACGCAGTATTTT	CASTPNPLAGVAVGLDTQYF
TRBD1	.	TRBV3-1/TRBV3-2	TRBJ2-7	TGTGCCAGCAGCCAAGATCGGTCGGCAGGGGGTTACGAGCAGTACTTC	CASSQDRSAGGYEQYF
.	.	TRBV9	TRBJ2-3	TGTGCCAGCAGCGTAACCCCCTCTAGGTCTAGCACAGATACGCAGTATTTT	CASSVTPSRSSTDTQYF
.	.	TRBV5-4	TRBJ2-1	TGTGCCAGCAGTCTAGGGGACTTATACAATGAGCAGTTCTTC	CASSLGDLYNEQFF
.	few	TRBV7-8	TRBJ1-1	TGTGCCAGCAGCTTACGGGGGGGCACGGCTGAAGCTTTCTTT	CASSLRGGTAEAFF
TRBD1	.	TRBV27	TRBJ2-3	TGTGCCAGCACCCGACGAGGACAGGTGTATGAAGATACGCAGTATTTT	CASTRRGQVYEDTQYF
.	.	TRBV7-3	TRBJ2-3	TGTGCCAGCAGCCCATTAGCATCAGATACGCAGTATTTT	CASSPLASDTQYF
TRBD2	.	TRBV7-3	TRBJ2-3	TGTGCCAGCAGCTTAGTGGGAGGGGATTCGCCCCCCCCCACAGATACGCAGTATTTT	CASSLVGGDSPPPTDTQYF
TRBD1	.	TRBV7-2	TRBJ1-6	TGTGCCAGCAGCTTAGTCGGGCAGGGGGGTAGTAATTCACCCCTCCACTTT	CASSLVGQGGSNSPLHF
.	.	TRBV25-1	TRBJ2-1	TGTGCCAGCAGTGAATCGCACGGGTCTGAGCAGTTCTTC	CASSESHGSEQFF
TRBD1	once	TRBV5-1	TRBJ2-1	TGCGCCAGCAGCTTGCGGGGGACAGGGGATCGGGTCCTAGGCCGCAATGAGCAGTTCTTC	CASSLRGTGDRVLGRNEQFF
.	.	TRBV7-2	TRBJ1-2	TGTGCCAGCAGCTTAGCGACAAACTATGGCTACACCTTC	CASSLATNYGYTF
.	.	TRBV6-5	TRBJ1-4	TGTGCCACGCGGGTTGAAAAACTGTTTTTT	CATRVEKLFF
.	.	TRBV15	TRBJ1-4	TGTGCCACCAGCAGAGATCTCCAGTATGGAACTTATCCTAGGGAAAAACTGTTTTTT	CATSRDLQYGTYPREKLFF
.	.	TRBV19	TRBJ2-2	TGTGCCAGTAGAAACGGACAAGGCTTCGGGGAGCTGTTTTTT	CASRNGQGFGELFF
.	.	TRBV30	TRBJ1-2	TGTGCCTGGACCGGGGGAGGGGAGACCTATGGCTACACCTTC	CAWTGGGETYGYTF
TRBD2	few	TRBV5-1	TRBJ2-1	TGCGCCAGCAGCTCGCTAGCGGGGGACAATGAGCAGTTCTTC	CASSSLAGDNEQFF